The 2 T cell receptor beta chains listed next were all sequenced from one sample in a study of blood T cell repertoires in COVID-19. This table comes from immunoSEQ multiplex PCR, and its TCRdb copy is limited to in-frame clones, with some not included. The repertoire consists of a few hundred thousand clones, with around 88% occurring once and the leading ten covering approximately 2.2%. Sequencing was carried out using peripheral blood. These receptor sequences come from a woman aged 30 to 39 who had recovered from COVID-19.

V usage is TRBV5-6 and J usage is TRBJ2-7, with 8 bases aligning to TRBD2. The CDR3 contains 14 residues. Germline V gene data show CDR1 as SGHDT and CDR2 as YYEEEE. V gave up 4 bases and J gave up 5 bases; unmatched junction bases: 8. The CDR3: CASSPSGGSDEQYF. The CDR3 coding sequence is TGTGCCAGCAGCCCCAGCGGGGGAAGCGACGAGCAGTACTTC.

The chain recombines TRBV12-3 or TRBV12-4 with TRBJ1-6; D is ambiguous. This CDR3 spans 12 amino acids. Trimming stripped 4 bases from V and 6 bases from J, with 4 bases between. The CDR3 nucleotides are TGTGCCAGCAGTTCGTCTAATTCACCCCTCCACTTT. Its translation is CASSSSNSPLHF.